Below, 17 T cell receptor beta chains from the same sample are listed, as sequenced in a study of shared T cell receptors in the human thymus. Only in-frame clones appear in the TCRdb table, and some are missing; sequencing was by immunoSEQ multiplex PCR. The data contain 720,000 or so clones, approximately 85% of them singletons. These same data were also listed under a study on human thymus T cells.

Source material: thymocytes. All receptors derive from a girl under three years old with a congenital heart defect.

The chain uses TRBV27 and TRBJ2-7, with 9 bases that match TRBD1. The germline V gene encodes CDR1 MNHEY and CDR2 SMNVEV (reference sequence). CDR3 length: 15 amino acids. V trimming: 5 bases; J trimming: 0 bases; junction bases outside the gene matches: 5. CDR3 sequence: CASSRRTGDSYEQYF. The DNA of the CDR3 is TGTGCCAGCAGTAGGAGGACAGGGGACTCCTACGAGCAGTACTTC.

The CDR3 DNA is TGCAGCGTCAGGGCCATGAACACTGAAGCTTTCTTT. Amino acid sequence: CSVRAMNTEAFF. The V call is TRBV29-1, the J call TRBJ1-1; maybe TRBD1 (5 bases). Per the germline V gene, CDR1 is SQVTM and CDR2 is ANQGSEA. Trimming removed 6 bases at V and 0 bases at J, with 8 bases between. This CDR3 has 12 residues.

About this clone itself: An end of the junction does not agree with germline; a read error may underlie this. The chain is built from TRBV6-6 and TRBJ1-2; 8 bases align to TRBD1. The CDR3 totals 12 residues. The V gene's germline CDR1 is MNHNY and CDR2 SVGAGI (reference sequence). The CDR3 DNA follows: TGTGCCAGCAGTGTTCTGGGACAGGACACTACATTC. The encoded protein is CASSVLGQDTTF.

This clone has just a few counts. V is TRBV20-1 and J is TRBJ2-7; D gene uncertain. Germline V gives CDR1 DFQATT, CDR2 SNEGSKA (reference sequence). The CDR3 covers 11 residues. Trimming cost V 5 bases and J 3 bases, with 8 bases left between them. CDR3 amino acids: CSAPIRYEQYF. As DNA, the CDR3 is TGCAGTGCTCCTATTCGCTACGAGCAGTACTTC.

The chain has TRBV2 and TRBJ2-5, with 9 positions matching TRBD1. The CDR3 consists of 12 residues. Trimming cost V 9 bases and J 3 bases; bases outside gene matches: 2. Per germline, CDR1 SNHLY and CDR2 FYNNEI. The CDR3 DNA follows: TGTGCCAGGGGGACAGGGAAAGAGACCCAGTACTTC. Amino acid sequence: CARGTGKETQYF. The full variable domain, in which reference TRBV2 and TRBJ2-5 provide the parts outside the CDR3, is EPEVTQTPSHQVTQMGQEVILRCVPISNHLYFYWYRQILGQKVEFLVSFYNNEISEKSEIFDDQFSVERPDGSNFTLKIRSTKLEDSAMYFCARGTGKETQYFGPGTRLLVL.

This clone was recorded only once. The genes are TRBV5-8 and TRBJ2-7, with TRBD1 as a possible D gene (5 bases). In germline, CDR1 is SGHTS, CDR2 YDEGEE. The CDR3 runs 13 residues. Trimming took off 1 base at V and 5 bases at J, with 10 bases between the two ends. This CDR3 reads CASSLSVGDEQYF. For the CDR3, the DNA is TGTGCCAGCAGCTTGTCAGTAGGGGACGAGCAGTACTTC. The variable domain in full, with the rest retrieved from reference TRBV5-8 and TRBJ2-7, is EAGVTQSPTHLIKTRGQQATLRCSPISGHTSVYWYQQALGLGLQFLLWYDEGEERNRGNFPPRFSGRQFPNYSSELNVNALELEDSALYLCASSLSVGDEQYFGPGTRLTVT.

V gene TRBV10-3 combines with J gene TRBJ2-7; TRBD1 is a possible D gene (5 bases). The CDR3 is 15 residues long. The germline V gene has CDR1 ENHRY and CDR2 SYGVKD. V was clipped by 4 bases and J by 3 bases, with 16 bases between them. This chain's CDR3 is CAISGSGSPFYEQYF. DNA of the CDR3: TGTGCCATCAGTGGATCAGGGTCGCCTTTCTACGAGCAGTACTTC.

The chain couples TRBV30 to TRBJ1-6; 8 bases are shared with TRBD1. This CDR3 contains 15 residues. Germline CDR1 reads GTSNPN; CDR2 reads SVGIG (reference sequence). Trimming at V came to 3 bases and at J to 8 bases, leaving 9 bases not matched to a gene. Here the CDR3 reads CAWSPRDRKHSPLHF. DNA of the CDR3: TGTGCCTGGAGCCCCCGGGACAGGAAACATTCACCCCTCCACTTT.

This chain connects TRBV25-1 to TRBJ1-6; TRBD1 matches at 7 bases. From germline, CDR1 is MGHDK and CDR2 SYGVNS. V lost 6 bases, J lost 0 bases, and 8 bases stayed unmatched. The CDR3 length is 17 residues. The CDR3 DNA reads as TGTGCCAGCAGAAGTTCAGGGGACAGCTCCTATAATTCACCCCTCCACTTT. It yields the protein CASRSSGDSSYNSPLHF.

J is TRBJ1-2 and V is TRBV11-2, with 9 bases matching TRBD1. The V gene's germline CDR1 is SGHAT and CDR2 FQNNGV. Trimming removed 5 bases from V and 6 bases from J; junction bases left unmatched: 19. The CDR3 covers 18 residues. This chain's CDR3 is CASSNHRDREALENGYTF. The CDR3 DNA reads TGTGCCAGCAGCAACCACCGGGACAGGGAAGCCTTGGAGAATGGCTACACCTTC.

This clone has just one count. J is TRBJ1-2 and V is TRBV27; 9 nucleotides line up with TRBD1. The CDR3 runs to 16 residues. J lost 2 bases, V lost 5 bases, and 9 bases had no gene match. The V gene's germline CDR1 is MNHEY and CDR2 SMNVEV (reference sequence). CDR3 in DNA: TGTGCCAGCAGTCCCCTCTGGACAGGGGAAAACTATGGCTACACCTTC. It yields the protein CASSPLWTGENYGYTF.

This clone has a single count. The chain is built from TRBV7-9 and TRBJ2-2, with 9 bases aligning to TRBD1. This CDR3 contains 14 residues. CDR1 SEHNR and CDR2 FQNEAQ come from the germline V gene (reference sequence). V shed 3 bases, J shed 4 bases, and the junction held 0 bases outside the gene matches. CDR3 nucleotide sequence: TGTGCCAGCAGCTTGACAGGGGGCACCGGGGAGCTGTTTTTT. Protein sequence: CASSLTGGTGELFF.

V is TRBV28 and J is TRBJ1-1, with 7 bases matching TRBD1. Germline V gives CDR1 MDHEN, CDR2 SYDVKM. The CDR3 is made up of 14 amino acids. Trimming at V came to 3 bases and at J to 5 bases, leaving 6 bases not matched to a gene. The CDR3 region is CASSFDHRGTEAFF. In nucleotides, the CDR3 is TGTGCCAGCAGTTTTGATCACAGGGGAACTGAAGCTTTCTTT.

The chain couples TRBV5-1 to TRBJ1-1; D gene unclear. CDR1 is SGHRS and CDR2 is YFSETQ in the germline V gene. The CDR3 runs to 16 residues. V lost 0 bases and J lost 2, with 14 bases in between. The CDR3 DNA follows: TGCGCCAGCAGCTTGGATCTGGAGGGCGCTAACACTGAAGCTTTCTTT. This encodes CASSLDLEGANTEAFF.

J is TRBJ1-2 and V is TRBV18; no clear D. Germline V lookup: CDR1 KGHSH, CDR2 LQKENI. Trimming removed 3 bases from V and 2 bases from J, with 7 bases in between. The CDR3 spans 13 residues. CDR3 sequence (DNA): TGTGCCAGCTCACCCGAGAACAACTATGGCTACACCTTC. It translates to CASSPENNYGYTF.

This clone appeared a few times. The chain combines TRBV5-1 with TRBJ1-1; no reliable D call. The germline V gene encodes CDR1 SGHRS and CDR2 YFSETQ. Deletions cut 0 bases from V and 4 bases from J, with 7 bases between. This CDR3 region has 13 residues. The CDR3 protein is CASSLGAGTEAFF. The CDR3 coding sequence is TGCGCCAGCAGCTTGGGGGCGGGCACTGAAGCTTTCTTT. The full variable domain, completed using reference TRBV5-1 and TRBJ1-1, is KAGVTQTPRYLIKTRGQQVTLSCSPISGHRSVSWYQQTPGQGLQFLFEYFSETQRNKGNFPGRFSGRQFSNSRSEMNVSTLELGDSALYLCASSLGAGTEAFFGQGTRLTVV.

J is TRBJ2-1 and V is TRBV5-1; 12 bases match TRBD2. After removal of 3 bases from V and 7 bases from J, the junction contained 8 bases not matched to a gene. The CDR3 runs 16 residues. CDR1 SGHRS and CDR2 YFSETQ come from the germline V gene. The CDR3 sequence: CASSSPTSGGLNEQFF. The CDR3 nucleotides read TGCGCCAGCAGCTCTCCTACTAGCGGGGGGCTGAATGAGCAGTTCTTC.